This TCR beta chain was sequenced for a study of cytomegalovirus exposure and HLA in healthy donors. Study-wide results and caveats: Association with HLA alleles at 0.05 false discovery rate was found for 16,951 TCR beta sequences in a later analysis.

Trimming cost V 4 bases and J 0 bases, with 13 bases left between them. CDR1 SGHDT and CDR2 YYEEEE come from the germline V gene. The CDR3 has 15 residues. In this sample, this clone turned up a few times. Its antigen is unknown. Use of 60 Vbeta and 13 Jbeta primers characterized the PCR. The protocol was immunoSEQ multiplex PCR, while the TCRdb copy is restricted to in-frame clones and leaves out a portion. In the table there are 130,000 or so clones, 65% to 90% of which are singletons. Each donor was healthy, and each was a bone marrow donor. V usage is TRBV5-6 and J usage is TRBJ1-1; D gene uncertain. The sample consisted of PBMCs. The clonotype was recovered from a man aged 25 to 40 in good health and CMV-seronegative. This CDR3 is CASSISLRLNTEAFF. CDR3 sequence (DNA): TGTGCCAGCAGCATTAGTCTACGGTTGAACACTGAAGCTTTCTTT.